Included here is one T cell receptor beta chain sequence, with context. The sample originates from a study of blood T cell repertoires in COVID-19. CDR1 and CDR2 from the germline V gene are MNHEY and SMNVEV (reference sequence). V lost 3 bases to trimming and J lost 1 base, with 9 bases between them. The CDR3 is made up of 14 amino acids. Sequenced by immunoSEQ multiplex PCR; TCRdb stores in-frame clones only, minus some. The data show about 280,000 clones, with 83% seen just once and roughly 10% held by the top ten. The sequence derives from a woman aged 45-60 years who had recovered from COVID-19. The chain joins TRBV27 to TRBJ1-1; D is perhaps TRBD1 (5 bases). Sequencing was performed on peripheral blood. The CDR3 loop reads CASSLTEKNTEAFF. Written as DNA, the CDR3 is TGTGCCAGCAGTTTGACAGAAAAGAACACTGAAGCTTTCTTT.